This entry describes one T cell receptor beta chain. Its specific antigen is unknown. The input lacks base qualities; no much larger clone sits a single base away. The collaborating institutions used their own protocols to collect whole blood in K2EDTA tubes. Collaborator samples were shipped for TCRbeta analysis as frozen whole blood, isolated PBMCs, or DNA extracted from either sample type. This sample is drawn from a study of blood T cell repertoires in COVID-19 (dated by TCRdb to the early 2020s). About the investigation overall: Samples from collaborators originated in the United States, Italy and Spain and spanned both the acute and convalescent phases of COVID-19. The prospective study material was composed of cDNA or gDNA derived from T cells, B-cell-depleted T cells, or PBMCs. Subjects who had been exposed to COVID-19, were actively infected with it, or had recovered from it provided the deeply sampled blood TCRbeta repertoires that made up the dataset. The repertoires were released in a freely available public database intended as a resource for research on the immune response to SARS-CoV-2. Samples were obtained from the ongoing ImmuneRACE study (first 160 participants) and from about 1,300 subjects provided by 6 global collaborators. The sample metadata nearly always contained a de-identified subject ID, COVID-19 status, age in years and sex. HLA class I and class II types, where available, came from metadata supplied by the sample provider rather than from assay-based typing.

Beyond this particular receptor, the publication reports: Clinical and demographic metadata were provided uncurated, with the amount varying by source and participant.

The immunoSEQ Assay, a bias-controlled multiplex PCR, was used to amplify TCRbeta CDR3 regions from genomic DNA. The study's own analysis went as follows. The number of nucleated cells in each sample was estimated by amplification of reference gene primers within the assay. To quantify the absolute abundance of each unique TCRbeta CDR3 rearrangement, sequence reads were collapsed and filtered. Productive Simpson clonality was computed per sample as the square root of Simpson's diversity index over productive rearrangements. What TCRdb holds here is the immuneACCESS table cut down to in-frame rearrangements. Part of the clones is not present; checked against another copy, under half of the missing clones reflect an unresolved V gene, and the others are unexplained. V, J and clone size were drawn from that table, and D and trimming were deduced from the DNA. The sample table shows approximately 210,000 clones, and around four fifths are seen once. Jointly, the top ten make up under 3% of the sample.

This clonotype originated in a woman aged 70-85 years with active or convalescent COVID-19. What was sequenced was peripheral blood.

CDR3 reads: CASSQGQGTQETQYF. The nucleotide sequence reads as follows: TGCGCCAGCAGCCAGGGACAGGGGACCCAAGAGACCCAGTACTTC. The receptor chain draws on TRBV5-1 and TRBJ2-5, with TRBD1 matching 10 junction bases. CDR1 SGHRS and CDR2 YFSETQ are derived from the germline V gene. The CDR3 starts with the cysteine, ends with the phenylalanine, and has 15 residues. Of all the DNA, just the CDR3 is kept, 45 bases in frame from base 1. V loses 4 bases at its end and J loses 1 base; junction bases beyond the gene matches: 4. Reference TRBV5-1 and TRBJ2-5 genes cover what lies past the CDR3, so the full variable domain is KAGVTQTPRYLIKTRGQQVTLSCSPISGHRSVSWYQQTPGQGLQFLFEYFSETQRNKGNFPGRFSGRQFSNSRSEMNVSTLELGDSALYLCASSQGQGTQETQYFGPGTRLLVL.